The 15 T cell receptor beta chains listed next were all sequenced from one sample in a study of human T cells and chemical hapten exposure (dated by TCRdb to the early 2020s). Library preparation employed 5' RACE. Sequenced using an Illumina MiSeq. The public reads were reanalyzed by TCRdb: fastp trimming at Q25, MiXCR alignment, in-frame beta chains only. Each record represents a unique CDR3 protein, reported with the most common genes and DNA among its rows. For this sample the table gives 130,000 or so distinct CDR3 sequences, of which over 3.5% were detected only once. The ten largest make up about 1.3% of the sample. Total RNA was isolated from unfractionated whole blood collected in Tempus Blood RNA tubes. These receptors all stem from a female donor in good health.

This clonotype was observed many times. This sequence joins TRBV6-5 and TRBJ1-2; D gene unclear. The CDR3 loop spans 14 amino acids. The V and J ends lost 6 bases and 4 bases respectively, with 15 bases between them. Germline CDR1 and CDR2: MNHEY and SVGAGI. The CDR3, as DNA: TGTGCCAGCAGCCTCCGTAGTATTGGCTATGGCTACACCTTC. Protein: CASSLRSIGYGYTF.

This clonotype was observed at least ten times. CDR3 DNA: TGCAGTGCTAGCCCTATTTCGACAGGGAACACTGAAGCTTTCTTT. Amino acids: CSASPISTGNTEAFF. The chain couples TRBV20-1 to TRBJ1-1, with D perhaps matching TRBD1 (6 bases). CDR3 length equals 15 residues. The V end lost 3 bases, the J end lost 1 base, and 15 bases lay between the germline ends. Germline loops: CDR1 DFQATT, CDR2 SNEGSKA (reference sequence).

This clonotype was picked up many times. DNA for the CDR3: TGTGCCACCAGCAGGGGAAACAGACAGGGGTATTCGCTCTACAATGAGCAGTTCTTC. Translation: CATSRGNRQGYSLYNEQFF. The chain recombines TRBV15 with TRBJ2-1; 8 bases fit TRBD1. CDR1 is LNHNV, CDR2 YYDKDF, per germline (reference sequence). Trimming cost V 3 bases and J 3 bases; bases outside gene matches: 16. There are 19 residues in the CDR3.

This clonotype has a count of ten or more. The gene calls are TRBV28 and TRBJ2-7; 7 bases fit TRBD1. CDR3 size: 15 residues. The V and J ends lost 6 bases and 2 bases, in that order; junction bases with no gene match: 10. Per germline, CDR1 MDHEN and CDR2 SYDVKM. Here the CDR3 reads CASSRTGTATYEQYF. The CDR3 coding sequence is TGTGCCAGCAGCAGAACCGGGACAGCCACCTACGAGCAGTACTTC.

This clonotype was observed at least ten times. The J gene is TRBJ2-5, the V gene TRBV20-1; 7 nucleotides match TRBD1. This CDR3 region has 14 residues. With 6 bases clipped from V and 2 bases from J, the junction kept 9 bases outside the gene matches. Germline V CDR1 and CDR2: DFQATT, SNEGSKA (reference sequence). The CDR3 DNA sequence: TGCAGTGCCACAAAAGGACAGGAACAAGAGACCCAGTACTTC. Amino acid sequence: CSATKGQEQETQYF.

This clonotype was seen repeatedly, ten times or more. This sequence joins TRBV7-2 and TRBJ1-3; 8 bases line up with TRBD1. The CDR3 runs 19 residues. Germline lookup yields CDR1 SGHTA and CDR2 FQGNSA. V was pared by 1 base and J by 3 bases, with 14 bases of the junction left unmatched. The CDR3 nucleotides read TGTGCCAGCAGCTTAGACGGACAGGGAGTGAGGGCCCGTGGAAACACCATATATTTT. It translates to CASSLDGQGVRARGNTIYF.

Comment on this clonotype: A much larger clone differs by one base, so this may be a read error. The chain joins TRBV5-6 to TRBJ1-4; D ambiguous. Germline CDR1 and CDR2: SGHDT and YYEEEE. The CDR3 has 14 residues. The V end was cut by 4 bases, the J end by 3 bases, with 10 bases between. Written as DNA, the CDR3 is TGTGCCAGCAGCGTGGGAACCCCTAATGAAAAACTGTTTTTT. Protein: CASSVGTPNEKLFF. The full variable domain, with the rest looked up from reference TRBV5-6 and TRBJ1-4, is DAGVTQSPTHLIKTRGQQVTLRCSPKSGHDTVSWYQQALGQGPQFIFQYYEEEERQRGNFPDRFSGHQFPNYSSELNVNALLLGDSALYLCASSVGTPNEKLFFGSGTQLSVL.

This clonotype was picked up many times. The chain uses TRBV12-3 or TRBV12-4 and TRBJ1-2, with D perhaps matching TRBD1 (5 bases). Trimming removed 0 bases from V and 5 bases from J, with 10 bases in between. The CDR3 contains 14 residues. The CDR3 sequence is CASSLATGGYGYTF. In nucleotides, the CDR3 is TGTGCCAGCAGTTTAGCAACAGGCGGATATGGCTACACCTTC.

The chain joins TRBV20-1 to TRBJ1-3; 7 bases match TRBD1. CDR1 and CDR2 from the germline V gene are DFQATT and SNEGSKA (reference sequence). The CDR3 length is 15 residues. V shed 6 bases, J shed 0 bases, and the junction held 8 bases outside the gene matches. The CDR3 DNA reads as TGCAGTGCCCCCGTAGGGGACAGCTCTGGAAACACCATATATTTT. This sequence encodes CSAPVGDSSGNTIYF.

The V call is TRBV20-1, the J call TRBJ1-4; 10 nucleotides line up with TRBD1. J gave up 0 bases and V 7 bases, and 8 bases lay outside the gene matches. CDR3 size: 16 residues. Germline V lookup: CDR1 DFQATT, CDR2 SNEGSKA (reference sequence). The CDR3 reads CSVPGQGPATNEKLFF. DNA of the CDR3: TGCAGTGTTCCGGGACAGGGGCCCGCAACTAATGAAAAACTGTTTTTT.

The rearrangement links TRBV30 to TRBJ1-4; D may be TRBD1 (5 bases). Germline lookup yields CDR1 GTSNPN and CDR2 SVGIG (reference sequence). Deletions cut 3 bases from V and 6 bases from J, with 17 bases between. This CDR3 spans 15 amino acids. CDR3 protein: CAWSRRGRGDEKLFF. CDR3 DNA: TGTGCCTGGAGCCGACGGGGCCGGGGGGATGAAAAACTGTTTTTT.

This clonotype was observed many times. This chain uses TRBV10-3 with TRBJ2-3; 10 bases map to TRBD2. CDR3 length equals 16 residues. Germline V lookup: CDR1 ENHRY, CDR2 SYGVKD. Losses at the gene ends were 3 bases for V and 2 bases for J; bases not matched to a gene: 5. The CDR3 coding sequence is TGTGCCATCAGTGATCATACTAGCGGGGACACAGATACGCAGTATTTT. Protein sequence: CAISDHTSGDTDTQYF.

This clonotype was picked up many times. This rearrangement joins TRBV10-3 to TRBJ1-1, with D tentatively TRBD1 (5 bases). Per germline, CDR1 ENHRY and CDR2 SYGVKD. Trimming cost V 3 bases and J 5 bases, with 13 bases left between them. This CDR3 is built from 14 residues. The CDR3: CAISDRALRTEAFF. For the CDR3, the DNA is TGTGCCATCAGTGACAGGGCCCTAAGGACTGAAGCTTTCTTT.

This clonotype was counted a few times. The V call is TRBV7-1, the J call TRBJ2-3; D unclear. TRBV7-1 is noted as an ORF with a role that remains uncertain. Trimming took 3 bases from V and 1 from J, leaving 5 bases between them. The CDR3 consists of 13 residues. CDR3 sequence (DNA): TGTGCCAGCAGCTCGAGCCGCACAGATACGCAGTATTTT. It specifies CASSSSRTDTQYF.

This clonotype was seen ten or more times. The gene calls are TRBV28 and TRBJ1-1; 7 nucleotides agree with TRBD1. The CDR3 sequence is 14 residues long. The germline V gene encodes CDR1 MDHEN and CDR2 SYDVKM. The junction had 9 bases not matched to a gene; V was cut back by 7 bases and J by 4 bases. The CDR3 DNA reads TGTGCCAGCAACCAGGGGGTTACGGGCACTGAAGCTTTCTTT. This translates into CASNQGVTGTEAFF.